These 24 T cell receptor beta chains were sequenced from one sample in a study of blood T cell repertoires in COVID-19. TCRdb keeps only in-frame clones here, not all; method: immunoSEQ multiplex PCR. The sample shows 390,000 or so clones, about nine tenths of them seen only once. The sample comprised peripheral blood. These receptors were obtained from a woman aged 25 to 45 with active or convalescent COVID-19.

The V and J genes are TRBV28 and TRBJ1-2; 8 bases fit TRBD1. The ends lost 3 bases at V and 0 bases at J; junction bases unmatched: 6. Germline CDR1 reads MDHEN; CDR2 reads SYDVKM. This CDR3 region has 16 residues. The CDR3 sequence: CASSFSGQGTNYGYTF. The CDR3 nucleotides are TGTGCCAGCAGTTTCTCCGGACAGGGAACTAACTATGGCTACACCTTC.

This chain uses TRBV7-7 with TRBJ2-2; 7 positions agree with TRBD1. This CDR3 has 14 amino acids. The germline V gene encodes CDR1 SSHAT and CDR2 FNYEAQ (reference sequence). The junction had 4 bases not matched to a gene; V was cut back by 4 bases and J by 5 bases. The DNA of the CDR3 is TGTGCCAGCAGCTCCCCAGGGGGTACCGGGGAGCTGTTTTTT. Translation: CASSSPGGTGELFF.

This sequence joins TRBV5-4 and TRBJ1-1, with D perhaps TRBD1 (5 bases). The CDR3 has 12 amino acids. Germline V gene sequence: CDR1 SGHNT, CDR2 YYREEE (reference sequence). V dropped 2 bases and J dropped 6 bases, with 8 bases sitting between them. For the CDR3, the DNA is TGTGCCAGCAGCTTCTGGGGGGCTGAAGCTTTCTTT. This gives the protein CASSFWGAEAFF.

V gene TRBV3-1 (or the pseudogene TRBV3-2) combines with J gene TRBJ1-2; TRBD1 aligns across 7 bases. V gave up 1 base and J gave up 8 bases; unmatched junction bases: 7. This CDR3 is built from 14 residues. Germline loops: CDR1 LGHDT, CDR2 YNNKEL (reference sequence). The CDR3 sequence is CASSQVEGARGYTF. CDR3 nucleotides: TGTGCCAGCAGCCAAGTAGAGGGGGCGCGGGGCTACACCTTC.

This clone was counted a single time. This sequence joins TRBV10-3 and TRBJ2-7; 9 bases are shared with TRBD2. The junction had 5 bases not matched to a gene; V was cut back by 9 bases and J by 5 bases. CDR3 length: 12 amino acids. Per the germline V gene, CDR1 is ENHRY and CDR2 is SYGVKD. The CDR3 coding sequence is TGTGCCATTGCTGGGACTAGCAACGAGCAGTACTTC. Protein product: CAIAGTSNEQYF.

The chain is built from TRBV11-3 and TRBJ1-1; D ambiguous. Germline V gives CDR1 SGHNT, CDR2 YENEEA. CDR3 length: 11 amino acids. Deletions cut 5 bases from V and 1 base from J, with 2 bases between. CDR3 coding DNA: TGTGCCAGCAGCCGGAACACTGAAGCTTTCTTT. Translating gives CASSRNTEAFF.

V and J are TRBV2 and TRBJ2-3; 7 bases are a match to TRBD2. This CDR3 has 13 amino acids. The V gene's germline CDR1 is SNHLY and CDR2 FYNNEI. V gave up 8 bases and J gave up 4 bases; unmatched junction bases: 6. Here the CDR3 reads CASRGLGADTQYF. CDR3 bases: TGTGCCAGCCGCGGACTAGGGGCAGATACGCAGTATTTT. Full variable domain (rest looked up from reference TRBV2 and TRBJ2-3): EPEVTQTPSHQVTQMGQEVILRCVPISNHLYFYWYRQILGQKVEFLVSFYNNEISEKSEIFDDQFSVERPDGSNFTLKIRSTKLEDSAMYFCASRGLGADTQYFGPGTRLTVL.

This clone was seen a single time. The gene calls are TRBV9 and TRBJ2-1; 7 nucleotides line up with TRBD2. Germline V gene sequence: CDR1 SGDLS, CDR2 YYNGEE. The CDR3 loop spans 15 amino acids. J gave up 2 bases and V 3 bases, and 5 bases lay outside the gene matches. CDR3 DNA sequence: TGTGCCAGCAGCGACGGGAGGAACCCCTACAATGAGCAGTTCTTC. This gives the protein CASSDGRNPYNEQFF.

This clone was seen a few times. J is TRBJ1-4 and V is TRBV5-3; 9 bases are a match to TRBD1. TRBV5-3 belongs to the ORF category, with a function that is uncertain. The J segment lost 6 bases and the V segment lost 6 bases, leaving 9 bases of the junction unmatched. CDR3 length: 15 amino acids. The CDR3 sequence is CARNDRDRVYEKLFF. The CDR3 nucleotides read TGTGCCAGAAACGACCGGGACAGGGTTTATGAAAAACTGTTTTTT.

Only a few counts were recorded for this clone. V usage is TRBV6-4 and J usage is TRBJ2-1; weak D call: TRBD1 (5 bases). CDR1 and CDR2 (germline): MRHNA, SNTAGT. The germline V and J ends were trimmed by 2 bases and 2 bases, with 10 bases remaining between them. The CDR3 has 15 residues. The CDR3, as DNA: TGTGCCAGCAGTGACAGGCAGGGCACCTACAATGAGCAGTTCTTC. This codes for CASSDRQGTYNEQFF.

The chain employs TRBV6-5 and TRBJ1-1; D remains unclear. V was trimmed by 7 bases and J by 0 bases, leaving 12 bases between them. The CDR3 runs 14 residues. Germline V CDR1 and CDR2: MNHEY, SVGAGI. CDR3: CASNRGIMNTEAFF. CDR3 sequence (DNA): TGTGCCAGCAACCGCGGCATCATGAACACTGAAGCTTTCTTT.

The rearrangement links TRBV10-2 to TRBJ1-2, with D uncertain. CDR3 size: 14 residues. V shed 1 base and J shed 8 bases, with 14 bases lying between them. Germline CDR1 and CDR2: WSHSY and SAAADI. The CDR3 region is CASSEFTVARGYTF. DNA of the CDR3: TGCGCCAGCAGTGAGTTTACGGTTGCGAGGGGCTACACCTTC.

In this sample, this clone turned up once. The CDR3 bases are TGTGCCAGCAGCTTAATCGGTAGCGAAAACACCGGGGAGCTGTTTTTT. It yields the protein CASSLIGSENTGELFF. The chain is built from TRBV11-2 and TRBJ2-2, with D perhaps TRBD2 (5 bases). The CDR3 extends over 16 amino acids. Germline lookup yields CDR1 SGHAT and CDR2 FQNNGV. V lost 2 bases, J lost 2 bases, and 12 bases lay in between.

This clone has just one count. The V gene is TRBV4-2, the J gene TRBJ2-3; tentative D call: TRBD1 (6 bases). V shed 3 bases and J shed 0 bases, with 19 bases lying between them. This CDR3 is built from 18 residues. Germline V gene data show CDR1 as LGHNA and CDR2 as YNFKEQ. The CDR3 protein is CASSHPGVASVSTDTQYF. The CDR3 bases are TGTGCCAGCAGCCACCCAGGGGTAGCGTCGGTGAGCACAGATACGCAGTATTTT.

This clone was seen a few times. This rearrangement joins TRBV4-2 to TRBJ2-3, with TRBD2 matching over 12 bases. J lost 6 bases, V lost 1 base, and 5 bases had no gene match. CDR1 and CDR2 (germline): LGHNA, YNFKEQ. CDR3 length equals 16 residues. Here the CDR3 reads CASSQGRLAGEDTQYF. The CDR3 DNA sequence: TGTGCCAGCAGCCAAGGTAGACTAGCGGGAGAGGATACGCAGTATTTT.

CDR3 sequence: CASSHRYTTEAFF. CDR3 DNA sequence: TGCGCCAGCAGCCACCGATATACAACTGAAGCTTTCTTT. This sequence joins TRBV4-1 and TRBJ1-1, with unresolved D. CDR3 length: 13 amino acids. CDR1 is MGHRA and CDR2 is YSYEKL in the germline V gene. The V gene lost 3 bases and the J gene lost 5 bases, with 10 bases spanning the gap.

This rearrangement joins TRBV6-5 to TRBJ2-7; 7 bases are shared with TRBD1. The CDR3 covers 14 residues. With V trimmed by 10 bases and J by 4 bases, 13 bases remained unmatched. Germline V gives CDR1 MNHEY, CDR2 SVGAGI. As DNA, the CDR3 is TGTGCCACTTTGACCCGGGGACAGCTTTACGAGCAGTACTTC. It codes for CATLTRGQLYEQYF.

The V and J genes are TRBV3-1 (or the pseudogene TRBV3-2) and TRBJ2-6; 8 positions agree with TRBD2. J gave up 0 bases and V 5 bases, and 9 bases lay outside the gene matches. The CDR3 spans 18 residues. The germline V gene has CDR1 LGHDT and CDR2 YNNKEL (reference sequence). The CDR3, as DNA: TGTGCCAGCAGCAAGAGAGCGGGAGCAACCTCTGGGGCCAACGTCCTGACTTTC. Residues: CASSKRAGATSGANVLTF.

This clone came up once. The chain has TRBV28 and TRBJ2-7; D call uncertain. The length of the CDR3 is 13 residues. V was shortened by 6 bases and J by 0 bases, with 9 bases between the two germline ends. The germline V gene has CDR1 MDHEN and CDR2 SYDVKM. DNA of the CDR3: TGTGCCAGCAGGTCTCACGGCTCCTACGAGCAGTACTTC. Amino acids: CASRSHGSYEQYF.

The chain is built from TRBV6-5 and TRBJ2-3, with 7 bases lining up with TRBD2. The V segment lost 3 bases and the J segment 5 bases; nucleotides outside the gene matches: 2. CDR1 MNHEY and CDR2 SVGAGI come from the germline V gene. CDR3 size: 13 residues. CDR3: CASSYTSVDTQYF. The CDR3 DNA follows: TGTGCCAGCAGTTATACTAGCGTAGATACGCAGTATTTT.

The rearrangement joins TRBV20-1 to TRBJ2-7; TRBD2 might be the D (6 bases). CDR3 length: 11 amino acids. Germline lookup yields CDR1 DFQATT and CDR2 SNEGSKA (reference sequence). The V end was cut by 3 bases, the J end by 4 bases, with 7 bases between. CDR3 loop: CSARRGYEQYF. The CDR3 DNA is TGCAGTGCTAGGCGGGGTTACGAGCAGTACTTC.

The chain combines TRBV13 with TRBJ1-2; TRBD1 agrees at 8 bases. CDR3 size: 16 residues. The trim removed 0 bases at V and 3 bases at J, leaving 6 bases unmatched. Germline lookup yields CDR1 PRHDT and CDR2 FYEKMQ (reference sequence). This CDR3 is CASSLGLDRAYYGYTF. Written as DNA, the CDR3 is TGTGCCAGCAGCTTAGGTCTGGACAGGGCTTACTATGGCTACACCTTC.

This chain joins TRBV6-5 and TRBJ2-1; 16 bases map to TRBD2. Germline trimming cut 5 bases from V and 8 bases from J; bases unmatched to any gene: 3. CDR1 and CDR2 from the germline V gene are MNHEY and SVGAGI. This CDR3 has 15 amino acids. CDR3 sequence reads: CASSTGTSGRDEQFF. CDR3 in DNA: TGTGCCAGCAGTACAGGGACTAGCGGGAGGGATGAGCAGTTCTTC.

The chain couples TRBV9 to TRBJ2-7, with a weak D call TRBD1 (6 bases). V gave up 0 bases and J gave up 0 bases, with 10 bases separating them. The CDR3 sequence is 15 residues long. CDR1 and CDR2 (germline): SGDLS, YYNGEE. The CDR3 loop is CASSVATGSSYEQYF. CDR3 coding DNA: TGTGCCAGCAGCGTAGCTACAGGGAGCTCCTACGAGCAGTACTTC.